A selection of T cell receptor beta chains follows, all from one sample in a study of identifying expanded T cells in peripheral blood. The table came from immunoSEQ multiplex PCR; TCRdb's copy has only in-frame clones and leaves some out. The repertoire holds some 100,000 clones, with 87% as singletons. Sequences were obtained from blood. All receptors derive from a person aged 18 to 69 in good health. Each CDR3 is given with its conserved first and last residue. The D gene is left open where the match is weak. Where a row states a size, it is once, few, many or the class of an expanded clone; other rows omit it.

>TRBJ1-2|.|.|TRBV18
CASSPVVSVNYGYTF
TGTGCCAGCTCACCCGTTGTCAGCGTTAACTATGGCTACACCTTC
>TRBJ2-3|.|.|TRBV6-5
CASSYVGGASGWQYF
TGTGCCAGCAGTTACGTCGGCGGGGCCTCGGGATGGCAGTATTTT
>TRBJ2-3|.|once|TRBV27
CASTDGGMDTQYF
TGTGCCAGCACCGACGGTGGGATGGATACGCAGTATTTT
>TRBJ1-2|.|.|TRBV6-1
CASSEAGNGYTF
TGTGCCAGCAGTGAAGCAGGGAATGGCTACACCTTC
>TRBJ1-6|.|.|TRBV27
CASRMGDSPLHF
TGTGCCAGCAGAATGGGGGATTCACCCCTCCACTTT
>TRBJ2-5|.|.|TRBV7-2
CASSLTQETQYF
TGTGCCAGCAGCTTGACTCAAGAGACCCAGTACTTC
>TRBJ2-7|TRBD1|.|TRBV5-4
CASSTGQGVIGEQYF
TGTGCCAGCAGCACGGGACAGGGGGTGATTGGCGAGCAGTACTTC
>TRBJ1-5|.|.|TRBV19
CASDGGPGNQPQHF
TGTGCCAGCGACGGGGGGCCTGGCAATCAGCCCCAGCATTTT
>TRBJ1-2|TRBD1|once|TRBV6-5
CASRRTGDDYGYTF
TGTGCCAGCAGAAGGACAGGGGATGACTATGGCTACACCTTC
>TRBJ1-5|TRBD1|.|TRBV4-1
CASSQGGGQGRYSNQPQHF
TGCGCCAGCAGCCAGGGGGGGGGACAGGGACGTTATAGCAATCAGCCCCAGCATTTT
>TRBJ1-1|TRBD1|.|TRBV4-3
CASSQSTGGSLNTEAFF
TGCGCCAGCAGCCAGAGCACAGGGGGAAGCCTTAACACTGAAGCTTTCTTT
>TRBJ2-1|TRBD2|.|TRBV5-1
CASSVQTGTTYNEQFF
TGCGCCAGCAGCGTTCAAACGGGGACTACCTACAATGAGCAGTTCTTC
>TRBJ1-4|.|.|TRBV6-5
CASSSPRGGKLFF
TGTGCCAGCAGCTCCCCCCGGGGGGGGAAACTGTTTTTT
>TRBJ1-1|.|.|TRBV7-2
CASSPRQGRVTEAFF
TGTGCCAGCAGCCCGAGGCAGGGCAGGGTCACTGAAGCTTTCTTT
>TRBJ2-5|.|.|TRBV18
CASSPYEETQYF
TGTGCCAGCTCACCTTACGAAGAGACCCAGTACTTC
>TRBJ2-2|.|once|TRBV4-3
CASSLLLGGGTGELFF
TGCGCCAGCAGCCTCCTCCTTGGGGGAGGCACCGGGGAGCTGTTTTTT
>TRBJ1-1|.|few|TRBV10-2
CASSPGTEAFF
TGCGCCAGCTCTCCAGGAACTGAAGCTTTCTTT
>TRBJ1-3|.|.|TRBV10-3
CAITLGVGATGNTIYF
TGTGCCATCACCCTCGGGGTCGGTGCGACTGGAAACACCATATATTTT
>TRBJ1-3|.|.|TRBV9
CASSLGQTGNTIYF
TGTGCCAGCAGCCTGGGCCAGACTGGAAACACCATATATTTT
>TRBJ2-7|TRBD1|once|TRBV2
CASHRDRSYEQYF
TGTGCCAGTCACCGGGACAGATCCTACGAGCAGTACTTC
>TRBJ2-5|.|.|TRBV5-1
CASSLAAGPPETQYF
TGCGCCAGCAGCCTTGCGGCAGGTCCCCCGGAGACCCAGTACTTC
>TRBJ2-7|TRBD2|.|TRBV11-2
CASSSQASGEYEQYF
TGTGCCAGCAGTTCGCAGGCTAGCGGGGAGTACGAGCAGTACTTC
>TRBJ1-5|.|.|TRBV27
CASSLPGSSQHF
TGTGCCAGCAGTCTCCCCGGTTCGTCCCAGCATTTT
>TRBJ1-6|.|few|TRBV7-8
CASSLGRILDSPLHF
TGTGCCAGCAGCTTAGGGCGGATATTGGATTCACCCCTCCACTTT
>TRBJ2-4|.|once|TRBV18
CASSPSSVGLPVRDIQYF
TGTGCCAGCTCACCGAGTTCTGTCGGGCTCCCAGTCCGGGACATTCAGTACTTC
>TRBJ1-2|.|.|TRBV4-3
CASSQDPGRDYGYTF
TGCGCCAGCAGCCAAGATCCGGGCAGGGACTATGGCTACACCTTC
>TRBJ1-1|.|.|TRBV7-9
CASRHQEGPEAFF
TGTGCCAGCAGACATCAGGAGGGCCCTGAAGCTTTCTTT
>TRBJ1-4|.|.|TRBV21-1
CASSPPELGGGNEKLFF
TGTGCCAGCAGCCCCCCCGAACTTGGGGGTGGTAATGAAAAACTGTTTTTT
>TRBJ1-5|TRBD1|.|TRBV10-3
CAISGDRGDQPQHF
TGTGCCATCAGTGGGGACAGGGGTGATCAGCCCCAGCATTTT
>TRBJ1-2|.|.|TRBV5-1
CASSTLQPNYGYTF
TGCGCCAGCTCCACCCTACAGCCAAACTATGGCTACACCTTC
>TRBJ1-4|.|.|TRBV28
CASSLTGTREKLFF
TGTGCCAGCAGTTTAACCGGTACCCGTGAAAAACTGTTTTTT
>TRBJ1-3|.|.|TRBV6-6
CASSSLRGNTIYF
TGTGCCAGCAGTTCTTTGCGTGGAAACACCATATATTTT
>TRBJ2-7|TRBD1|.|TRBV7-9
CASSLQGATAFVF
TGTGCCAGCAGCTTACAGGGGGCGACAGCATTTGTCTTC
>TRBJ1-1|.|once|TRBV4-3
CASSHGRENTEAFF
TGCGCCAGCAGCCACGGCAGGGAGAACACTGAAGCTTTCTTT
>TRBJ2-1|.|.|TRBV21-1
CASSNRVSCGNEQFF
TGTGCCAGCAGCAACCGGGTCTCATGTGGAAATGAGCAGTTCTTC
>TRBJ2-2|.|.|TRBV29-1
CSVRTNPNTGELFF
TGCAGCGTACGGACCAACCCGAACACCGGGGAGCTGTTTTTT
>TRBJ2-3|TRBD2|.|TRBV28
CASSIAGGITDTQYF
TGTGCCAGCAGTATAGCGGGGGGGATAACAGATACGCAGTATTTT
>TRBJ1-4|.|.|TRBV7-2
CASSLASGGLGEKLFF
TGTGCCAGCAGCTTAGCGTCGGGGGGGCTGGGTGAAAAACTGTTTTTT
>TRBJ1-5|TRBD1|.|TRBV5-8
CASSPGTGRKSNQPQHF
TGTGCCAGCAGCCCAGGGACAGGGAGGAAAAGCAATCAGCCCCAGCATTTT
>TRBJ1-2|.|.|TRBV15
CATSRSPRAGNYGYTF
TGTGCCACCAGCCGAAGCCCCCGTGCAGGGAACTATGGCTACACCTTC
>TRBJ2-7|.|once|TRBV6-5
CASSLGYEQYF
TGTGCCAGCAGTCTCGGCTACGAGCAGTACTTC
>TRBJ1-1|.|.|TRBV28
CASSSPGLYTEAFF
TGTGCCAGCAGTTCACCCGGTCTTTACACTGAAGCTTTCTTT
>TRBJ2-5|.|.|TRBV6-6
CASTLYQETQYF
TGTGCCAGCACCCTATACCAAGAGACCCAGTACTTC
>TRBJ2-1|.|.|TRBV5-1
CASSSGASSLMGQFF
TGCGCCAGCAGCTCGGGGGCGAGTTCCTTGATGGGGCAGTTCTTC
>TRBJ1-6|.|.|TRBV6-6
CASSYSALNSPLHF
TGTGCCAGCAGTTACTCAGCACTTAATTCACCCCTCCACTTT
>TRBJ1-2|.|.|TRBV11-3
CASSFGSEGYGYTF
TGTGCCAGCAGCTTCGGGTCGGAGGGCTATGGCTACACCTTC